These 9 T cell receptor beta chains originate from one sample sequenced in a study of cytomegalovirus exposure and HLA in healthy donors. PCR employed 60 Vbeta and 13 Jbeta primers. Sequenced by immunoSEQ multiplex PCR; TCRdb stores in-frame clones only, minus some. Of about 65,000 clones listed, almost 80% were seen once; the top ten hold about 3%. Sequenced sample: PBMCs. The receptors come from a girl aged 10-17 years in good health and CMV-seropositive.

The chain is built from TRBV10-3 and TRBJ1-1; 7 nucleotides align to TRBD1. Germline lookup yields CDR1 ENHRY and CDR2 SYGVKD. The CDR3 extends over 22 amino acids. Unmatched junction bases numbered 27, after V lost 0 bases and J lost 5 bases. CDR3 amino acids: CAISESLTSPTGLALHPTEAFF. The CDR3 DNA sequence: TGTGCCATCAGTGAGTCACTCACTAGCCCGACAGGGTTGGCCCTCCATCCTACTGAAGCTTTCTTT.

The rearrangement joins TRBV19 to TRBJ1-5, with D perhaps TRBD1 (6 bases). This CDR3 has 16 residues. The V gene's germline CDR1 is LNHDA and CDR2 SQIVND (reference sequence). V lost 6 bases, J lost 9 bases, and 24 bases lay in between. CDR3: CASRPRGDRPVGPQHF. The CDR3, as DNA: TGTGCCAGTAGACCTAGAGGAGACAGGCCAGTGGGGCCCCAGCATTTT.

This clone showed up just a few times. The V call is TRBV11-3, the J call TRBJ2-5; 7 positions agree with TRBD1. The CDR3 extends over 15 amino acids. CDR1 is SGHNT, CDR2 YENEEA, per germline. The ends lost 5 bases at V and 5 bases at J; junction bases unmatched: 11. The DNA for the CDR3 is TGTGCCAGCAGCCACCAAACAGGGGCGGTGGAGACCCAGTACTTC. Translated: CASSHQTGAVETQYF.

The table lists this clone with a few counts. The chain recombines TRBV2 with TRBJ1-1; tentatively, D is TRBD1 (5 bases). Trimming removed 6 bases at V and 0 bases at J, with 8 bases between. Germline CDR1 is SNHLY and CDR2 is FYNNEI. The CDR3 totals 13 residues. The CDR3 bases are TGTGCCAGCAGGGGGCAGATGAACACTGAAGCTTTCTTT. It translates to CASRGQMNTEAFF.

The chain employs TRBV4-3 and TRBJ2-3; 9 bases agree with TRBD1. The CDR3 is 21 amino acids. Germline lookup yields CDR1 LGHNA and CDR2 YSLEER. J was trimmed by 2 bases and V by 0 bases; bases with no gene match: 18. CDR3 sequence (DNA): TGCGCCAGCAGCCAAGACTTGGGAACCCGATCCACAGGGGGCTTCACAGATACGCAGTATTTT. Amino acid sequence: CASSQDLGTRSTGGFTDTQYF.

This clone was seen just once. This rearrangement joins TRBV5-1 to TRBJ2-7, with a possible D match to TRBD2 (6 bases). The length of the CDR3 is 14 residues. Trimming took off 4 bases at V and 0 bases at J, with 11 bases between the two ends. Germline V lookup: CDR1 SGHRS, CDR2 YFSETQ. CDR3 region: CASSISGSSYEQYF. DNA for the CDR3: TGCGCCAGCAGCATTAGCGGCAGCTCCTACGAGCAGTACTTC.

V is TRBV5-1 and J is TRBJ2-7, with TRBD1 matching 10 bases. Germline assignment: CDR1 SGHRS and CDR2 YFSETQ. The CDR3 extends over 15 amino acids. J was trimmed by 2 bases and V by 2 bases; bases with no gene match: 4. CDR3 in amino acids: CASSFEGTGAYEQYF. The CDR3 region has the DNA TGCGCCAGCAGCTTCGAAGGGACAGGGGCCTACGAGCAGTACTTC.

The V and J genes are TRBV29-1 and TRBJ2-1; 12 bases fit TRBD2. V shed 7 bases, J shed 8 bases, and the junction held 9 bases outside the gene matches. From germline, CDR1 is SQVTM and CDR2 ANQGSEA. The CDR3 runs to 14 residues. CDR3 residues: CSGNGASGGDEQFF. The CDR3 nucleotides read TGCAGCGGGAATGGTGCTAGCGGGGGGGATGAGCAGTTCTTC.

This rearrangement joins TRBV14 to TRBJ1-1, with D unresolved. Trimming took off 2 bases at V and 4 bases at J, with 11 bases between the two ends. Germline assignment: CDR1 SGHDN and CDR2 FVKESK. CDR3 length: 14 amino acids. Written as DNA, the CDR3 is TGTGCCAGCAGCCAAACAATCCGGGGCACTGAAGCTTTCTTT. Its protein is CASSQTIRGTEAFF. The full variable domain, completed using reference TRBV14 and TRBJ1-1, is EAGVTQFPSHSVIEKGQTVTLRCDPISGHDNLYWYRRVMGKEIKFLLHFVKESKQDESGMPNNRFLAERTGGTYSTLKVQPAELEDSGVYFCASSQTIRGTEAFFGQGTRLTVV.